One sample yielded the 32 T cell receptor beta chains listed below, sequenced in a study of cytomegalovirus exposure and HLA in healthy donors. Assay used: immunoSEQ multiplex PCR; TCRdb lists only in-frame clones, some missing. The data contain tens of thousands of clones, around 97% of them singletons. Sequencing was performed on PBMCs. Receptors were obtained from a woman between 18 and 30 years old in good health and CMV-seropositive.

V is TRBV5-1 and J is TRBJ2-1; D unresolved. Germline-derived CDR1 and CDR2 are SGHRS and YFSETQ. V dropped 2 bases and J dropped 7 bases, with 4 bases sitting between them. The CDR3 covers 11 residues. The CDR3: CASSFLNEQFF. CDR3 DNA: TGCGCCAGCAGCTTCTTGAATGAGCAGTTCTTC.

The DNA of the CDR3 is TGTGCCAGCAGCTCCTCCTACGAGCAGTACTTC. Translating it yields CASSSSYEQYF. This rearrangement joins TRBV11-2 to TRBJ2-5; D call uncertain. The end of the DNA is better explained by TRBJ2-7, so the J call may be wrong. The germline gives CDR1 SGHAT, CDR2 FQNNGV. The CDR3 has 11 amino acids.

This clone was recorded only once. J is TRBJ2-1 and V is TRBV4-1; TRBD2 aligns across 12 bases. The V and J ends lost 4 bases and 4 bases, in that order; junction bases with no gene match: 14. The germline gives CDR1 MGHRA, CDR2 YSYEKL. CDR3 length equals 19 residues. CDR3 sequence: CASSPGLAGTLSPYNEQFF. CDR3 DNA: TGCGCCAGCAGCCCGGGACTAGCGGGTACCTTATCTCCTTACAATGAGCAGTTCTTC.

This clone came up once. J is TRBJ1-2 and V is TRBV28, with TRBD1 matching 7 bases. CDR1 MDHEN and CDR2 SYDVKM come from the germline V gene. V trimming: 7 bases; J trimming: 5 bases; junction bases outside the gene matches: 4. The CDR3 sequence is 12 residues long. CDR3 sequence reads: CASNGQAYGYTF. The CDR3 nucleotides read TGTGCCAGCAACGGACAGGCTTATGGCTACACCTTC.

The rearrangement links TRBV9 to TRBJ2-3, with 12 bases fitting TRBD2. The CDR3 totals 16 residues. J lost 0 bases, V lost 2 bases, and 1 base had no gene match. Germline loops: CDR1 SGDLS, CDR2 YYNGEE. CDR3 nucleotides: TGTGCCAGCAGCGTGGGGACTAGCGGGAGCACAGATACGCAGTATTTT. It yields the protein CASSVGTSGSTDTQYF.

This chain connects TRBV9 to TRBJ2-6, with 9 bases matching TRBD2. With V trimmed by 3 bases and J by 3 bases, 13 bases remained unmatched. There are 19 residues in the CDR3. Germline V gene data show CDR1 as SGDLS and CDR2 as YYNGEE. As DNA, the CDR3 is TGTGCCAGCAGCGCCGAATGGACTAGCGTGGTCGGTGGGGCCAACGTCCTGACTTTC. Protein: CASSAEWTSVVGGANVLTF.

The V and J genes are TRBV28 and TRBJ2-7, with 8 bases that match TRBD1. The CDR3 sequence is 14 residues long. Germline-derived CDR1 and CDR2 are MDHEN and SYDVKM. Trimming removed 6 bases from V and 2 bases from J; junction bases left unmatched: 6. CDR3 DNA sequence: TGTGCCAGCAGACCACAGGGGGTACCCTACGAGCAGTACTTC. It is translated as CASRPQGVPYEQYF.

The V gene is TRBV7-3, the J gene TRBJ2-3; 7 nucleotides match TRBD2. The V gene end was trimmed by 0 bases and the J gene end by 1 base; junction bases not matched to a gene: 4. The CDR3 extends over 16 amino acids. Germline CDR1 SGHTA, CDR2 FQGTGA. The CDR3 region is CASSLTGGGGTDTQYF. The CDR3 DNA follows: TGTGCCAGCAGCTTAACTGGGGGAGGGGGCACAGATACGCAGTATTTT.

The V and J genes are TRBV27 and TRBJ2-7; D may be TRBD2 (5 bases). The germline gives CDR1 MNHEY, CDR2 SMNVEV (reference sequence). With 5 bases removed from V and 1 base from J, the gap between germline ends came to 12 bases. This CDR3 is built from 14 residues. This chain's CDR3 is CASSRSGPSYEQYF. The CDR3, as DNA: TGTGCCAGCAGTAGGAGCGGACCATCCTACGAGCAGTACTTC.

This clone was observed once. V usage is TRBV19 and J usage is TRBJ2-6; perhaps TRBD2 as D (6 bases). Germline V gene data show CDR1 as LNHDA and CDR2 as SQIVND (reference sequence). There are 18 residues in the CDR3. V was trimmed by 5 bases and J by 2 bases, leaving 19 bases between them. In DNA form, the CDR3 reads TGTGCCAGTAGTCCACCCTTGTTGCGGGGTACTGGGGCCAACGTCCTGACTTTC. Amino acid sequence: CASSPPLLRGTGANVLTF.

The CDR3 nucleotides read TGCGCCAGCAGCCACTTGGGGGGGGCCCAGAAATATGGCTACACCTTC. It is translated as CASSHLGGAQKYGYTF. J is TRBJ1-2 and V is TRBV4-1; D perhaps matches TRBD1 (6 bases). This CDR3 contains 16 residues. The V and J ends lost 3 bases and 5 bases respectively, with 19 bases between them. Germline V gives CDR1 MGHRA, CDR2 YSYEKL.

This chain joins TRBV30 and TRBJ2-5; TRBD1 aligns across 7 bases. V trimming: 5 bases; J trimming: 1 base; junction bases outside the gene matches: 4. The CDR3 length is 13 residues. Germline CDR1 and CDR2: GTSNPN and SVGIG (reference sequence). The CDR3 sequence is CAWRTGSQETQYF. CDR3 in DNA: TGTGCCTGGCGGACAGGTAGCCAAGAGACCCAGTACTTC.

The V call is TRBV6-1, the J call TRBJ1-6; D might be TRBD1 (5 bases). Germline V gene lookup returns CDR1 MNHNS and CDR2 SASEGT. V was shortened by 5 bases and J by 10 bases, with 18 bases between the two germline ends. The CDR3 spans 15 residues. In DNA form, the CDR3 reads TGTGCCAGCAGTCCTTATGGGGGGATAGAATCACCCCTCCACTTT. Encoded protein: CASSPYGGIESPLHF.

The gene calls are TRBV10-3 and TRBJ1-2, with TRBD1 matching over 8 bases. Germline V lookup: CDR1 ENHRY, CDR2 SYGVKD. The trim removed 6 bases at V and 6 bases at J, leaving 6 bases unmatched. The CDR3 is 13 amino acids. The CDR3 region has the DNA TGTGCCATCAGGCGGACAGGGAAAGATGGCTACACCTTC. Translating gives CAIRRTGKDGYTF.

The chain has TRBV18 and TRBJ1-3; the D is unclear. This CDR3 comprises 14 residues. The V gene lost 2 bases and the J gene lost 5 bases, with 10 bases spanning the gap. Germline V gene lookup returns CDR1 KGHSH and CDR2 LQKENI. The CDR3 coding sequence is TGTGCCAGCTCACCAGATCCCGCGCGAAACACCATATATTTT. It is translated as CASSPDPARNTIYF.

The chain couples TRBV27 to TRBJ2-5; 7 bases line up with TRBD2. The CDR3 sequence is 14 residues long. Germline V gene lookup returns CDR1 MNHEY and CDR2 SMNVEV (reference sequence). The junction had 3 bases not matched to a gene; V was cut back by 0 bases and J by 5 bases. This CDR3 is CASSLSGGRETQYF. The CDR3 bases are TGTGCCAGCAGTTTATCGGGAGGGCGGGAGACCCAGTACTTC.

V gene TRBV6-1 combines with J gene TRBJ2-7, with TRBD1 as a possible D gene (5 bases). The CDR3 sequence is 14 residues long. CDR1 is MNHNS and CDR2 is SASEGT in the germline V gene. V was shortened by 0 bases and J by 3 bases, with 9 bases between the two germline ends. The CDR3 protein is CASSEALDNYEQYF. CDR3 DNA: TGTGCCAGCAGTGAAGCCCTGGACAACTACGAGCAGTACTTC.

DNA of the CDR3: TGTGCCAGCAGTTTAAGGGGACAACAAGAGACCCAGTACTTC. The encoded protein is CASSLRGQQETQYF. The chain couples TRBV27 to TRBJ2-5; tentatively, D is TRBD1 (6 bases). Germline loops: CDR1 MNHEY, CDR2 SMNVEV (reference sequence). V was cut by 2 bases and J by 2 bases, with 9 bases left in between. The CDR3 has 14 amino acids.

This CDR3 is CASSLWLAGVQETQYF. The CDR3 nucleotides read TGTGCCAGCAGTTTATGGCTAGCGGGAGTTCAAGAGACCCAGTACTTC. The chain couples TRBV28 to TRBJ2-5, with 10 bases that match TRBD2. The junction had 3 bases not matched to a gene; V was cut back by 0 bases and J by 2 bases. The CDR3 runs to 16 residues. The germline gives CDR1 MDHEN, CDR2 SYDVKM.

The chain has TRBV6-5 and TRBJ2-1; 8 bases agree with TRBD2. Looked up from germline, CDR1 is MNHEY and CDR2 is SVGAGI. The CDR3 covers 15 residues. V trimming: 6 bases; J trimming: 0 bases; junction bases outside the gene matches: 4. Written as DNA, the CDR3 is TGTGCCAGCAGATTCAGCGGGAGCTCCTACAATGAGCAGTTCTTC. Its protein is CASRFSGSSYNEQFF.

V gene TRBV5-4 combines with J gene TRBJ1-3, with TRBD1 as a possible D gene (5 bases). V lost 4 bases to trimming and J lost 1 base, with 12 bases between them. The CDR3 is 15 amino acids. Germline-derived CDR1 and CDR2 are SGHNT and YYREEE (reference sequence). The CDR3 here is CASSHDRGSGNTIYF. CDR3 nucleotide sequence: TGTGCCAGCAGCCATGATAGGGGTTCTGGAAACACCATATATTTT. The entire variable domain, with the rest obtained from reference TRBV5-4 and TRBJ1-3, is as follows: ETGVTQSPTHLIKTRGQQVTLRCSSQSGHNTVSWYQQALGQGPQFIFQYYREEENGRGNFPPRFSGLQFPNYSSELNVNALELDDSALYLCASSHDRGSGNTIYFGEGSWLTVV.

Regarding this clone: One junction end disagrees with the germline gene, perhaps due to a read error. The rearrangement uses TRBV7-7 and TRBJ2-5, with TRBD2 identical over 8 bases. In germline, CDR1 is SSHAT, CDR2 FNYEAQ (reference sequence). The CDR3 consists of 16 residues. In DNA, the CDR3 is TGTGCTAGCAGCTCACCCACCGCTAGCGGGTCGGAGACCCAGTACTTC. Amino acids: CASSSPTASGSETQYF. Drawing the rest from reference TRBV7-7 and TRBJ2-5, the complete variable domain is GAGVSQSPRYKVTKRGQDVTLRCDPISSHATLYWYQQALGQGPEFLTYFNYEAQPDKSGLPSDRFSAERPEGSISTLTIQRTEQRDSAMYRCASSSPTASGSETQYFGPGTRLLVL.

The chain carries TRBV28 and TRBJ2-7, with a possible D match to TRBD2 (5 bases). Germline CDR1 reads MDHEN; CDR2 reads SYDVKM. This CDR3 has 15 amino acids. The ends were cut back, 4 bases at V and 1 base at J, with 14 bases in the middle. As DNA, the CDR3 is TGTGCCAGCAGTTCCAGCCTTAGACTATCCTACGAGCAGTACTTC. It encodes CASSSSLRLSYEQYF.

The chain couples TRBV25-1 to TRBJ2-1, with D tentatively TRBD2 (5 bases). The V gene's germline CDR1 is MGHDK and CDR2 SYGVNS. The length of the CDR3 is 15 residues. Trimming stripped 2 bases from V and 2 bases from J, with 10 bases between. This CDR3 reads CASSEDYSPYNEQFF. CDR3 sequence (DNA): TGTGCCAGCAGTGAAGACTACTCCCCCTACAATGAGCAGTTCTTC.

V gene TRBV27 combines with J gene TRBJ2-3, with D possibly TRBD2 on 6 matching bases. V was trimmed by 2 bases and J by 1 base, leaving 16 bases between them. The CDR3 covers 17 residues. Germline CDR1 and CDR2: MNHEY and SMNVEV (reference sequence). The CDR3 nucleotides are TGTGCCAGCAGTTTAGCACGACTAGAGGCCGGCACAGATACGCAGTATTTT. Its translation: CASSLARLEAGTDTQYF.

This chain connects TRBV7-8 to TRBJ1-4; no clear D gene. CDR3 length equals 16 residues. CDR1 SGHVS and CDR2 FQNEAQ come from the germline V gene. The V end was cut by 5 bases, the J end by 0 bases, with 13 bases between. This CDR3 is CASSEREVSTNEKLFF. CDR3 nucleotides: TGTGCCAGCAGCGAACGCGAGGTATCAACTAATGAAAAACTGTTTTTT.

The rearrangement links TRBV19 to TRBJ1-5, with D possibly being TRBD1 (6 bases). V was cut by 5 bases and J by 5 bases, with 16 bases left in between. From germline, CDR1 is LNHDA and CDR2 SQIVND (reference sequence). This CDR3 contains 15 residues. CDR3 in amino acids: CASSPVDRSDQPQHF. CDR3 sequence (DNA): TGTGCCAGTAGTCCCGTTGACAGGAGCGATCAGCCCCAGCATTTT.

The genes are TRBV7-2 and TRBJ2-3; D remains unclear. This CDR3 comprises 13 residues. Germline CDR1 and CDR2: SGHTA and FQGNSA. Trimming removed 5 bases from V and 0 bases from J, with 6 bases in between. The CDR3 loop is CASSPTSTDTQYF. In DNA form, the CDR3 reads TGTGCCAGCAGCCCCACTAGCACAGATACGCAGTATTTT.

This chain links TRBV5-4 with TRBJ1-2, with D possibly being TRBD1 (5 bases). This CDR3 spans 14 amino acids. The V and J ends lost 1 base and 0 bases respectively, with 7 bases between them. Germline V gives CDR1 SGHNT, CDR2 YYREEE (reference sequence). This CDR3 reads CASSLSRANYGYTF. The CDR3 DNA follows: TGTGCCAGCAGCTTGAGCAGGGCTAACTATGGCTACACCTTC.

The chain employs TRBV15 and TRBJ1-5, with TRBD1 matching over 7 bases. Trimming at V came to 2 bases and at J to 1 base, leaving 11 bases not matched to a gene. The V gene's germline CDR1 is LNHNV and CDR2 YYDKDF (reference sequence). The CDR3 length is 18 residues. CDR3 loop: CATSRSQKDRVSNQPQHF. The CDR3 bases are TGTGCCACCAGCAGATCTCAAAAAGACAGGGTCAGCAATCAGCCCCAGCATTTT.

The rearrangement links TRBV6-1 to TRBJ2-7; the D gene is possibly TRBD2 (5 bases). Trimming removed 2 bases from V and 4 bases from J, with 12 bases in between. Per the germline V gene, CDR1 is MNHNS and CDR2 is SASEGT. There are 14 residues in the CDR3. CDR3 amino acids: CASSESAEGYEQYF. CDR3 bases: TGTGCCAGCAGTGAATCCGCAGAGGGTTACGAGCAGTACTTC.

The CDR3 sequence: CASRQFSGNTIYF. The DNA of the CDR3 is TGCGCCAGCCGACAGTTCTCTGGAAACACCATATATTTT. This chain joins TRBV5-1 and TRBJ1-3, with D tentatively TRBD1 (5 bases). Trimming stripped 7 bases from V and 0 bases from J, with 8 bases between. Germline CDR1 reads SGHRS; CDR2 reads YFSETQ. The CDR3 contains 13 residues.